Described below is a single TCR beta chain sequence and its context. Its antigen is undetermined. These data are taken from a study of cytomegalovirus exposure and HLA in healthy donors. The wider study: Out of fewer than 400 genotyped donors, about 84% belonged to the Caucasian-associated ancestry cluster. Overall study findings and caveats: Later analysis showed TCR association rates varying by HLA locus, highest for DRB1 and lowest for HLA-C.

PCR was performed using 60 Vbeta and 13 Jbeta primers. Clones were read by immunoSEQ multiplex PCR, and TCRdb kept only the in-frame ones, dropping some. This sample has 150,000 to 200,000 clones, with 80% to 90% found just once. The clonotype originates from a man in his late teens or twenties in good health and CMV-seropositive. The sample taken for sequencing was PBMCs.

The CDR3 DNA reads as TGTGCCTGGAGTGTACTGGACAGGGGAATAGTAACGGTCTATGGCTACACCTTC. It specifies CAWSVLDRGIVTVYGYTF. The chain carries TRBV30 and TRBJ1-2; 9 nucleotides align to TRBD1. In germline, CDR1 is GTSNPN, CDR2 SVGIG (reference sequence). The V segment lost 0 bases and the J segment 4 bases; nucleotides outside the gene matches: 15. This CDR3 spans 18 amino acids.